This T cell receptor beta chain emerged from a study of control samples from healthy donors and cancer patients. TCRdb's table, derived via immunoSEQ multiplex PCR, lists solely in-frame clones and lacks some. This sample lists fewer than 250,000 clones; its ten largest clones have around 2%. Sequences were obtained from blood. This clonotype originated in a woman aged 25 to 45 in good health.

CDR3 sequence (DNA): TGTGCCAGCTCCGTCGGGGCACAGGGTTACACTGAAGCTTTCTTT. It yields the protein CASSVGAQGYTEAFF. The chain combines TRBV6-5 with TRBJ1-1; tentatively, D is TRBD1 (6 bases). The germline V gene has CDR1 MNHEY and CDR2 SVGAGI. The CDR3 runs 15 residues. V gave up 8 bases and J gave up 3 bases, with 19 bases separating them.